The clone carrying this T cell receptor (beta chain) occurred a few times. Its antigen is not identified. TCRdb called the reads again in MiXCR, with one record for every CDR3 protein. Of roughly 860,000 distinct CDR3 sequences in the sample, about 31% were seen once. Germline-derived CDR1 and CDR2 are SEHNR and FQNEAQ (reference sequence). V was pared by 3 bases and J by 2 bases, with 11 bases between. The CDR3 is 16 amino acids. The sample belongs to a study of T cell repertoires in cytomegalovirus infection. Study at large: CMV infection plus the matching HLA type was flagged by public TCR beta signatures.

This TCR derives from a human donor in good health (CMV status not recorded). Some clones in this sample may be carry-over from other donors' samples. Material: cultured CD8+ T cells from PBMCs, obtained from culture after CMV antigen stimulation. The chain carries TRBV7-9 and TRBJ2-6; D may correspond to TRBD1 or TRBD2 (5 bases each). Written as DNA, the CDR3 is TGTGCCAGCAGCTTGGGACGTCAGGCTGGGGCCAACGTCCTGACTTTC. This gives the protein CASSLGRQAGANVLTF.